Listed below are T cell receptor beta chains from one sample, sequenced in a study of CD8 T cells in Susac syndrome. TCRdb re-called the immunoSEQ multiplex PCR reads through MiXCR, storing one row per CDR3 protein. The repertoire holds some 180,000 distinct CDR3 sequences, with 85% to 95% as singletons. Material for sequencing was CD4+ T cells from PBMCs. The receptors were gathered from a human donor in good health. Each CDR3 is given with its conserved first and last residue. The order of the fields is J gene, V gene, clone size, D gene, CDR3 protein, CDR3 DNA. A D gene is named only where the DNA matches it firmly. Only some rows state a clone size, as once, few, many or a class for expanded clones.

TRBJ2-4,TRBV20-1,.,.,CSASQGFLAKNIQYF,TGCAGTGCTTCGCAGGGTTTCCTAGCCAAAAACATTCAGTACTTC
TRBJ2-7,TRBV2,.,TRBD2,CASSTSGPYEQYF,TGTGCCAGCAGCACTAGCGGCCCCTACGAGCAGTACTTC
TRBJ2-1,TRBV24-1,.,.,CATSDPGGYSSYEQFF,TGTGCCACCAGTGACCCTGGGGGCTACTCGTCCTATGAGCAGTTCTTC
TRBJ2-7,TRBV28,.,.,CASSSPIYEQYF,TGTGCCAGCAGTTCCCCTATCTACGAGCAGTACTTC
TRBJ1-6,TRBV29-1,.,.,CSVGNRSNSPLHF,TGCAGCGTCGGGAACAGATCGAATTCACCCCTCCACTTT
TRBJ1-1,TRBV27,once,.,CASRPNQGDTEAFF,TGTGCCAGCAGGCCTAATCAGGGCGACACTGAAGCTTTCTTT
TRBJ2-7,TRBV30,.,TRBD1,CAWSLGQGAYEQYF,TGTGCCTGGTCCCTTGGACAGGGAGCCTACGAGCAGTACTTC
TRBJ1-5,TRBV20-1,once,.,CSALDGPGFNQPQHF,TGCAGTGCTTTGGACGGCCCCGGGTTCAATCAGCCCCAGCATTTT
TRBJ2-7,TRBV28,.,.,CASLGRGTDSNYEQYF,TGTGCCAGCCTTGGCCGGGGGACAGACTCTAACTACGAGCAGTACTTC
TRBJ2-3,TRBV19,.,TRBD2,CAVQRGGSTDTQYF,TGTGCCGTCCAGCGGGGTGGAAGCACAGATACGCAGTATTTT
TRBJ2-7,TRBV2,once,.,CASSTLVYEQYF,TGTGCCAGCAGCACCTTAGTCTACGAGCAGTACTTC
TRBJ2-5,TRBV7-8,.,TRBD1,CASSLQDRVQETQYF,TGTGCCAGCAGCTTACAGGACAGGGTCCAAGAGACCCAGTACTTC
TRBJ1-1,TRBV27,.,.,CASGLSSTEAFF,TGTGCCAGCGGACTAAGCAGCACTGAAGCTTTCTTT
TRBJ2-1,TRBV7-2,.,TRBD1,CASSARDRGSYNEQFF,TGTGCCAGCAGCGCAAGGGACAGGGGATCCTACAATGAGCAGTTCTTC
TRBJ2-7,TRBV27,.,.,CASSFSDGYEQYF,TGTGCCAGCAGTTTCTCGGACGGATACGAGCAGTACTTC
TRBJ2-5,TRBV28,.,.,CASSTRMESIKTQYF,TGTGCCAGCAGCACCCGGATGGAGTCAATAAAGACCCAGTACTTC
TRBJ2-6,TRBV3-1,once,.,CASSLWLAGANVLTF,TGTGCCAGCAGCCTGTGGCTCGCTGGGGCCAACGTCCTGACTTTC
TRBJ1-4,TRBV24-1,.,.,CATSDRVGEKLFF,TGTGCCACCAGTGACAGGGTCGGAGAAAAACTGTTTTTT
TRBJ2-7,TRBV6-6,.,.,CASSYDRTYEQYF,TGTGCCAGCAGTTACGACAGAACCTACGAGCAGTACTTC
TRBJ2-2,TRBV19,.,.,CASTQTRPSSGELFF,TGTGCCAGTACCCAGACAAGACCTTCGTCCGGGGAGCTGTTTTTT
TRBJ2-5,TRBV28,.,TRBD2,CASSLWTSGRSQETQYF,TGTGCCAGCAGTTTATGGACTAGCGGGAGGTCCCAAGAGACCCAGTACTTC
TRBJ2-1,TRBV24-1,.,TRBD1,CATSDFARGQRNEQFF,TGTGCCACCAGTGATTTTGCCAGGGGGCAGCGGAATGAGCAGTTCTTC
TRBJ2-7,TRBV27,.,TRBD2,CASSPSGRGEQYF,TGTGCCAGCAGTCCGAGCGGGAGAGGCGAGCAGTACTTC
TRBJ2-1,TRBV27,once,TRBD2,CASSSWGLAGVGYNEQFF,TGTGCCAGCAGTTCGTGGGGACTAGCGGGAGTGGGGTACAATGAGCAGTTCTTC
TRBJ1-2,TRBV20-1,.,.,CSARVTGVNYGYTF,TGCAGTGCTAGAGTTACAGGAGTCAACTATGGCTACACCTTC
TRBJ1-2,TRBV27,once,.,CASSPGQQDFSYTF,TGTGCCAGCAGCCCAGGTCAACAAGACTTTAGCTACACCTTC
TRBJ2-5,TRBV3-1,once,.,CASSQAGVETQYF,TGTGCCAGCAGCCAAGCGGGCGTGGAGACCCAGTACTTC
TRBJ1-3,TRBV7-2,.,.,CASSFSPFAGNTIYF,TGTGCCAGCAGCTTTTCCCCCTTCGCCGGAAACACCATATATTTT
TRBJ2-4,TRBV7-9,.,.,CASSLAPKVGDSEEYF,TGTGCCAGCAGCTTAGCCCCAAAGGTTGGGGATTCCGAGGAGTACTTC
TRBJ2-3,TRBV15,.,TRBD2,CATSTRLAGTTDTQYF,TGTGCCACCAGCACCAGACTAGCGGGAACCACAGATACGCAGTATTTT
TRBJ1-1,TRBV20-1,once,.,CSASLGLLVVAEAFF,TGCAGTGCTAGTTTAGGGCTCCTGGTCGTGGCTGAAGCTTTCTTT
TRBJ2-1,TRBV2,.,.,CASVRSPNNNEQFF,TGTGCCAGTGTTCGATCCCCCAACAACAATGAGCAGTTCTTC
TRBJ1-1,TRBV29-1,.,TRBD1,CSVDEGAYTEAFF,TGCAGCGTTGATGAGGGGGCGTACACTGAAGCTTTCTTT
TRBJ1-5,TRBV6-2/TRBV6-3,.,.,CASSLTDPGAQHF,TGTGCCAGCAGTCTGACGGACCCCGGGGCCCAGCATTTT
TRBJ2-1,TRBV15,once,.,CATSRQTRSYNEQFF,TGTGCCACCAGCAGGCAGACTCGTTCCTACAATGAGCAGTTCTTC
TRBJ2-1,TRBV12-3/TRBV12-4,.,TRBD2,CASSRTSGRISDEQFF,TGTGCCAGCAGTCGGACTAGCGGGAGGATAAGCGATGAGCAGTTCTTC
TRBJ2-4,TRBV28,.,TRBD1,CASSPGTGDSIQYF,TGTGCCAGCAGTCCCGGGACAGGGGATTCCATTCAGTACTTC
TRBJ2-2,TRBV24-1,.,.,CATSEGWTANTGELFF,TGTGCCACCAGTGAGGGATGGACAGCGAACACCGGGGAGCTGTTTTTT
TRBJ1-5,TRBV6-5,.,.,CASRGTQNQPQHF,TGTGCCAGCAGAGGGACGCAGAATCAGCCCCAGCATTTT
TRBJ2-3,TRBV15,.,.,CATSREKTDTQYF,TGTGCCACCAGCAGAGAAAAGACAGATACGCAGTATTTT
TRBJ2-1,TRBV29-1,.,.,CSVVWTKDRNEQFF,TGCAGCGTGGTATGGACTAAGGATAGAAATGAGCAGTTCTTC
TRBJ1-1,TRBV6-2/TRBV6-3,.,TRBD1,CASSRRDRVTEAFF,TGTGCCAGCAGTCGCCGGGACAGGGTCACTGAAGCTTTCTTT
TRBJ2-1,TRBV20-1,.,TRBD2,CSALAGLYNEQFF,TGCAGTGCACTAGCGGGGTTGTACAATGAGCAGTTCTTC
TRBJ1-5,TRBV20-1,.,TRBD1,CSAAGGVQPQHF,TGCAGTGCAGCAGGGGGAGTTCAGCCCCAGCATTTT
TRBJ2-2,TRBV20-1,.,TRBD2,CSARTRSWNTGELFF,TGCAGTGCACGGACTAGATCGTGGAACACCGGGGAGCTGTTTTTT
TRBJ2-2,TRBV30,.,.,CAWSRTSTGELFF,TGTGCCTGGAGCCGGACTTCCACCGGGGAGCTGTTTTTT
TRBJ2-7,TRBV4-1,.,.,CASSQEMVGTIYEQYF,TGCGCCAGCAGCCAAGAAATGGTTGGGACGATATACGAGCAGTACTTC
TRBJ2-7,TRBV6-5,.,TRBD2,CASSYIGLAGGPGEQYF,TGTGCCAGCAGTTACATCGGACTAGCGGGAGGGCCCGGCGAGCAGTACTTC
TRBJ2-7,TRBV28,.,TRBD1,CASSYDRGHSEQYF,TGTGCCAGCAGTTACGACAGGGGGCACTCCGAGCAGTACTTC
TRBJ2-5,TRBV9,.,.,CASSVLTTGEETQYF,TGTGCCAGCAGCGTACTTACGACAGGAGAGGAGACCCAGTACTTC
TRBJ2-7,TRBV20-1,.,.,CSARGTTSYEQYF,TGCAGTGCTAGAGGAACTACTTCCTACGAGCAGTACTTC
TRBJ2-7,TRBV29-1,once,TRBD1,CSVERTGNGEQYF,TGCAGCGTTGAGCGGACAGGGAATGGAGAGCAGTACTTC
TRBJ2-7,TRBV6-6,.,.,CASSYTSIVEQYF,TGTGCCAGCAGTTACACCTCTATTGTCGAGCAGTACTTC
TRBJ2-7,TRBV3-1,.,TRBD2,CASSRGGSYEQYF,TGTGCCAGCAGCCGGGGGGGGTCCTACGAGCAGTACTTC
TRBJ2-5,TRBV12-3/TRBV12-4,.,.,CASSPSTGTQYF,TGTGCCAGCAGTCCCTCGACAGGGACCCAGTACTTC
TRBJ2-7,TRBV4-3,.,.,CASSQVLGVEQYF,TGCGCCAGCAGCCAAGTTTTGGGCGTGGAGCAGTACTTC
TRBJ2-1,TRBV2,.,TRBD2,CASSGTSGRADEQFF,TGTGCCAGCAGCGGGACTAGCGGGAGGGCCGATGAGCAGTTCTTC
TRBJ2-7,TRBV11-3,once,.,CASSFFGSDEQYF,TGTGCCAGCAGCTTTTTCGGGAGCGACGAGCAGTACTTC
TRBJ2-3,TRBV30,.,.,CAWSVTGHQDTQYF,TGTGCCTGGAGTGTTACAGGGCATCAAGATACGCAGTATTTT